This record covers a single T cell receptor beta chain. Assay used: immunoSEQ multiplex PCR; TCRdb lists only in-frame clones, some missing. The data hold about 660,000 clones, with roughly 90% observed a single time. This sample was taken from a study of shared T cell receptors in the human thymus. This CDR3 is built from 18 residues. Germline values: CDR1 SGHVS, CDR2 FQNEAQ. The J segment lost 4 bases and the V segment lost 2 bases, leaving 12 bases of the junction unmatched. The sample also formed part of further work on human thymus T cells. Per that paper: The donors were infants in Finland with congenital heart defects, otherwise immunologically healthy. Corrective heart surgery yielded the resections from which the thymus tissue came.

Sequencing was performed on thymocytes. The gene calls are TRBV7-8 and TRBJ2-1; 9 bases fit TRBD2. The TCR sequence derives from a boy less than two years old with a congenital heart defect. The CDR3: CASSLRAGREGEYNEQFF. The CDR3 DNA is TGTGCCAGCAGCTTACGTGCCGGGCGGGAGGGAGAGTACAATGAGCAGTTCTTC.